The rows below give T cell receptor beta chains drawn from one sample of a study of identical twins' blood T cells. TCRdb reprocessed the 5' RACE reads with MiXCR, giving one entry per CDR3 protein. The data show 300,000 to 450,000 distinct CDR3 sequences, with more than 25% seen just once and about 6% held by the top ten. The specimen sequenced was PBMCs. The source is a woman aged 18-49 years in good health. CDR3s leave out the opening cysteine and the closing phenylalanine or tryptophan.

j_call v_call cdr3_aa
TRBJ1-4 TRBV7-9 ASNPFRTGGEKLF
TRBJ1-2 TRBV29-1 SVSRHQGGYT
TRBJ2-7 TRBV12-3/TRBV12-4 ASSLTHSYEQY
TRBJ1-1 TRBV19 ASSNSLQGAKAF
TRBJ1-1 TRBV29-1 SPSGVKGAEAF
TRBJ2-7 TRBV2 ACTSGVNEQY
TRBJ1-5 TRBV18 ASSPSEGPSNQPQH
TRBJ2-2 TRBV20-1 SALARGYTGELF
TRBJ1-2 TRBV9 AGSVLSQGATYCYT
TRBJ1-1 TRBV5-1 ASSLVATGHRDTEAF
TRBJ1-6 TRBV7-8 ASSSRAMLDSPLH
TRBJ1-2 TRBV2 ASSEGLRGMGGYT
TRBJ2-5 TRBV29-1 SVGLVVQETQY
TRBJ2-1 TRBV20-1 SAPPDRGNEQF
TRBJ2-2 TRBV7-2 ASSLTLLRERPGELF
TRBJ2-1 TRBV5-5 AGSLYSGNEQF
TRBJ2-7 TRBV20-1 SARDRQGGIHEQY
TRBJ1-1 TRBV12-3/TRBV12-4 ASTMTGFTEAF
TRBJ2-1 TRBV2 ASSGEYNEQF
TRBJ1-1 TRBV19 ASSIRRANTEAF
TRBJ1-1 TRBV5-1 ASSSLLRQGANTEAF
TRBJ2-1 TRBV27 ASSLGDRVFGEQF
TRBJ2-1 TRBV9 ASSARQGSEQF
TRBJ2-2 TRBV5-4 ATHIGGKDTGELF
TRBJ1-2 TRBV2 ASSEFGGALNYGYT
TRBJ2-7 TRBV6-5 ASSYLDAYEQY
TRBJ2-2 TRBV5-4 AGSFATSGTGELF
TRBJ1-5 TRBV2 ASRRLRDRDQPQH
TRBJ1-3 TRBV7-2 ASSSYIFSGNTIY
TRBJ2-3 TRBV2 ASSPEADRTDTQY
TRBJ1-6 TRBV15 ATPLPGYNSPLH
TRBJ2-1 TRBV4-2 ASSQDRSGGADEQF
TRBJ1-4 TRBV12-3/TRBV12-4 ASSLIGNEKLF
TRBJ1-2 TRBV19 ASSTGQAYGYT
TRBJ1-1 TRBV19 ASSMRGRVRDTEAF
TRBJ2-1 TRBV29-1 SVDPPTSGGYYEQS
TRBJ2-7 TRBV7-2 ASSLRGGQSSYEQY
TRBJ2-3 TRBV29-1 SALLIGGIGDTQY
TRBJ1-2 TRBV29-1 SVGQGTGYGYT
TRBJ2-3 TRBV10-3 AIGTSGRTDTQY
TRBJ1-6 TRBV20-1 SASLAGADSPLH
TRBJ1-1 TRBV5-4 ASSLSIDLTEAF
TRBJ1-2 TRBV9 ASSSAGGNYGYT
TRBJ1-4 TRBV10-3 AIMGNPDEKLF
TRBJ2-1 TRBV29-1 SLAGLAYNEQF
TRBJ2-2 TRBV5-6 ASSLAHRDTGELF